Each of the 4 T cell receptor beta chains below was sequenced from the same sample in a study of cytomegalovirus exposure and HLA in healthy donors. Both 60 Vbeta primers and 13 Jbeta primers went into the PCR. The repertoire was sequenced with immunoSEQ multiplex PCR; TCRdb's copy has only in-frame clones and lacks some. The top ten clones hold about 4.9% of a sample with 170,000 or so clones, about 84% of them seen once. Sample: PBMCs. These TCRs come from a young man in good health and CMV-seronegative.

The chain couples TRBV29-1 to TRBJ2-1; D might be TRBD1 (5 bases). CDR3 length: 12 residues. Deletions cut 5 bases from V and 3 bases from J, with 8 bases between. Germline V gene data show CDR1 as SQVTM and CDR2 as ANQGSEA. The CDR3 DNA is TGCAGCGTTAAGGGGCTCTACAATGAGCAGTTCTTC. Translated, it gives CSVKGLYNEQFF.

This sequence joins TRBV9 and TRBJ2-3, with D tentatively TRBD2 (6 bases). CDR1 and CDR2 (germline): SGDLS, YYNGEE. This CDR3 has 15 amino acids. V shed 3 bases and J shed 2 bases, with 13 bases lying between them. This chain's CDR3 is CASSAYRTNTDTQYF. CDR3 coding DNA: TGTGCCAGCAGCGCTTATCGGACTAACACAGATACGCAGTATTTT. The full variable domain, completed using reference TRBV9 and TRBJ2-3, is DSGVTQTPKHLITATGQRVTLRCSPRSGDLSVYWYQQSLDQGLQFLIQYYNGEERAKGNILERFSAQQFPDLHSELNLSSLELGDSALYFCASSAYRTNTDTQYFGPGTRLTVL.

This clone has just a few counts. The V gene is TRBV7-2, the J gene TRBJ1-3, with a weak D call TRBD1 (5 bases). The CDR3 spans 13 residues. The germline gives CDR1 SGHTA, CDR2 FQGNSA. Trimming took 2 bases from V and 8 from J, leaving 10 bases between them. CDR3 protein: CASSLSGRDTIYF. CDR3 sequence (DNA): TGTGCCAGCAGCTTATCAGGGAGGGACACCATATATTTT. Variable domain in full (rest from reference TRBV7-2 and TRBJ1-3): GAGVSQSPSNKVTEKGKDVELRCDPISGHTALYWYRQSLGQGLEFLIYFQGNSAPDKSGLPSDRFSAERTGGSVSTLTIQRTQQEDSAVYLCASSLSGRDTIYFGEGSWLTVV.

The chain couples TRBV5-6 to TRBJ1-2; 7 bases match TRBD1. The CDR3 has 14 amino acids. Germline V gene lookup returns CDR1 SGHDT and CDR2 YYEEEE. J lost 7 bases, V lost 0 bases, and 6 bases had no gene match. For the CDR3, the DNA is TGTGCCAGCAGCTTGGATTACAGGGGTGGTGGCTACACCTTC. The encoded protein is CASSLDYRGGGYTF.